This T cell receptor beta chain derives from a study of blood T cell repertoires in COVID-19. On the study more broadly: There were acute and convalescent COVID-19 samples, and they came from the United States, Italy and Spain. Sources were T cells, B-cell-depleted T cells, or PBMCs; the material itself was cDNA or gDNA.

Participants were placed into cohorts based on the clinical history they reported. In the authors' methods: The assay estimated nucleated cells by amplifying reference gene primers. Produced via immunoSEQ multiplex PCR; TCRdb's table is partial and in-frame only. For V, J and clone size, that table is used; D and trimming come from the DNA. Of under 200,000 clones listed, 75% to 90% are singletons. The receptor was derived from a woman aged 55 to 70 who had recovered from COVID-19. The source material was PBMCs or T cells enriched from blood (not recorded which).

Written as DNA, the CDR3 is TGCGCCAGCAGCTTGAGGGGGACCACTGAAGCTTTCTTT. Its translation: CASSLRGTTEAFF. The chain couples TRBV4-1 to TRBJ1-1; D possibly corresponds to TRBD1 (6 bases). The germline V and J ends were trimmed by 5 bases and 4 bases, with 11 bases remaining between them. The CDR3 sequence is 13 residues long. Germline lookup yields CDR1 MGHRA and CDR2 YSYEKL.